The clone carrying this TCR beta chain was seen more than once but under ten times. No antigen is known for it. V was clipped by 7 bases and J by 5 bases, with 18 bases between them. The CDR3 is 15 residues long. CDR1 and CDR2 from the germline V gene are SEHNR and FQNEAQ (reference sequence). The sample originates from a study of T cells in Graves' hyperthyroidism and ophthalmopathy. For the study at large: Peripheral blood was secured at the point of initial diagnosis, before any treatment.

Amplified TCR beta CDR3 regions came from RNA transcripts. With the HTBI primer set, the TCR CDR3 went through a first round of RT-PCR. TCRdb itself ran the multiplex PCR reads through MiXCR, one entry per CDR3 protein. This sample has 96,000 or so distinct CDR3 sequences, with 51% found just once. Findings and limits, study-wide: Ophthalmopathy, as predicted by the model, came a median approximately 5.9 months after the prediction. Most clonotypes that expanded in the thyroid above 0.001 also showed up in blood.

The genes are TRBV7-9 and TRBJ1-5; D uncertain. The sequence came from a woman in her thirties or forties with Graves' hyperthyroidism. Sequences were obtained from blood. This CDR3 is CASNTLGRKDQPQHF. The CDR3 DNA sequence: TGTGCCAGCAATACTTTAGGGCGGAAGGATCAGCCCCAGCATTTT.